The 30 T cell receptor beta chains below come from one sample, sequenced in a study of shared clonotypes between healthy human individuals. The table came from immunoSEQ multiplex PCR; TCRdb's copy has only in-frame clones and leaves some out. This table has approximately 2.5 million clones, under 95% appearing once. The sequenced material came from naive CD4+ T cells from PBMCs. Subset indicated: CD45RA+ positively selected. These receptors all come from a man younger than 30 in good health. Some clones in this sample may be carry-over from other donors' samples.

The J gene is TRBJ2-7, the V gene TRBV10-3; TRBD1 or TRBD2 may be the D gene (5 bases each). V was shortened by 2 bases and J by 4 bases, with 15 bases between the two germline ends. CDR3 size: 15 residues. Per the germline V gene, CDR1 is ENHRY and CDR2 is SYGVKD. The CDR3 bases are TGTGCCATCAGTGAGGGGGACGGTAAGGCATACGAGCAGTACTTC. This translates into CAISEGDGKAYEQYF.

This clone occurred once. The chain carries TRBV30 and TRBJ1-1; D is perhaps TRBD1 (5 bases). CDR3 length: 13 residues. The V and J ends lost 4 bases and 5 bases respectively, with 14 bases between them. CDR1 and CDR2 (germline): GTSNPN, SVGIG (reference sequence). The CDR3 sequence: CAWMDTPGTEAFF. DNA of the CDR3: TGTGCCTGGATGGACACCCCGGGGACTGAAGCTTTCTTT.

This chain links TRBV5-1 with TRBJ2-2, with D possibly matching TRBD1 (6 bases). Between the trimmed V and J ends, which lost 0 bases and 6 bases, there was a span of 12 bases. The germline V gene has CDR1 SGHRS and CDR2 YFSETQ. CDR3 length: 15 residues. The CDR3 region has the DNA TGCGCCAGCAGCTTGGATGGTCAGGGGTCCGGGGAGCTGTTTTTT. Protein product: CASSLDGQGSGELFF.

V and J are TRBV5-1 and TRBJ2-5; 10 bases are a match to TRBD1. The length of the CDR3 is 15 residues. Germline CDR1 SGHRS, CDR2 YFSETQ. V shed 5 bases, J shed 2 bases, and the junction held 6 bases outside the gene matches. CDR3 in amino acids: CASSSDRGAQETQYF. DNA for the CDR3: TGCGCCAGCAGTTCGGACAGGGGGGCGCAAGAGACCCAGTACTTC.

This clone has only one observation. This chain connects TRBV5-6 to TRBJ1-3, with D possibly being TRBD1 (5 bases). The CDR3 has 15 residues. The germline V gene has CDR1 SGHDT and CDR2 YYEEEE. With 4 bases removed from V and 2 bases from J, the gap between germline ends came to 13 bases. CDR3 in DNA: TGTGCCAGCAGCACGGGCTGGACACCTGGAAACACCATATATTTT. Its protein is CASSTGWTPGNTIYF.

Points on this clone: The same CDR3 arises from other DNA sequences in this sample as well. This sequence joins TRBV18 and TRBJ2-7, with no clear D. V shed 4 bases and J shed 3 bases, with 10 bases lying between them. This CDR3 has 13 amino acids. Germline V CDR1 and CDR2: KGHSH, LQKENI. The CDR3 nucleotides are TGTGCCAGCTCACGACCGGGCGGCTACGAGCAGTACTTC. This encodes CASSRPGGYEQYF.

The CDR3 sequence: CASSEERGRYYEQYF. The CDR3 bases are TGTGCCAGCAGTGAAGAGAGAGGCAGGTACTACGAGCAGTACTTC. This chain connects TRBV6-1 to TRBJ2-7; D not resolved. The CDR3 runs 15 residues. CDR1 is MNHNS and CDR2 is SASEGT in the germline V gene. With 1 base removed from V and 3 bases from J, the gap between germline ends came to 13 bases.

Concerning this clone itself: The identical CDR3 is also encoded by other nucleotide sequences in the sample. DNA of the CDR3: TGCGCCAGCAGTCAGGGGCCCACAGATACGCAGTATTTT. Amino acids: CASSQGPTDTQYF. V is TRBV5-1 and J is TRBJ2-3; weak D call: TRBD1 (6 bases). Germline CDR1 reads SGHRS; CDR2 reads YFSETQ. This CDR3 region has 13 residues. V gave up 5 bases and J gave up 2 bases, with 9 bases separating them.

This clone was found a few times. V usage is TRBV27 and J usage is TRBJ1-1; D gene ambiguous. CDR1 MNHEY and CDR2 SMNVEV come from the germline V gene (reference sequence). The CDR3 spans 13 residues. V was pared by 6 bases and J by 0 bases, with 8 bases between. CDR3 loop: CASSRRLNTEAFF. The CDR3 DNA follows: TGTGCCAGCAGCCGTCGATTGAACACTGAAGCTTTCTTT.

J is TRBJ1-1 and V is TRBV10-2; D uncertain. Trimming removed 6 bases at V and 11 bases at J, with 13 bases between. The CDR3 has 11 residues. The germline CDR1 and CDR2 sequences are WSHSY and SAAADI. In DNA, the CDR3 is TGCGCCAGCAGCGATCTCGCTTGGGCTTTCTTT. This encodes CASSDLAWAFF.

This chain links TRBV7-4 with TRBJ2-7, with 14 positions matching TRBD2. Per germline, CDR1 SGHVT and CDR2 SQSDAQ. This CDR3 comprises 16 residues. J was trimmed by 4 bases and V by 1 base; bases with no gene match: 3. In DNA, the CDR3 is TGTGCCAGCAGCTTAGGACTAGCGGGAGGGTCGTACGAGCAGTACTTC. It yields the protein CASSLGLAGGSYEQYF.

V is TRBV9 and J is TRBJ1-2; TRBD1 is a possible D gene (5 bases). Germline V gene data show CDR1 as SGDLS and CDR2 as YYNGEE. This CDR3 is built from 13 residues. V lost 4 bases and J lost 1, with 8 bases in between. The CDR3 nucleotides are TGTGCCAGCAGCCCGGACATTAACTATGGCTACACCTTC. Amino acids: CASSPDINYGYTF.

As for this clone: Other DNA variants within this sample encode the same CDR3. The chain couples TRBV5-1 to TRBJ2-7, with 8 bases lining up with TRBD1. Germline V gives CDR1 SGHRS, CDR2 YFSETQ. The CDR3 sequence is 14 residues long. V lost 2 bases to trimming and J lost 4 bases; unmatched junction nucleotides: 5. As DNA, the CDR3 is TGCGCCAGCAGCTTCGGACAGGGTTCATACGAGCAGTACTTC. It encodes CASSFGQGSYEQYF.

This clone came up a few times. This same CDR3 is encoded by further DNA sequences in the sample. V usage is TRBV28 and J usage is TRBJ1-5; the D is unclear. The ends were cut back, 3 bases at V and 3 bases at J, with 3 bases in the middle. The germline V gene encodes CDR1 MDHEN and CDR2 SYDVKM. CDR3 length equals 12 residues. Here the CDR3 reads CASSLLNQPQHF. The CDR3 bases are TGTGCCAGCAGTTTGCTCAATCAGCCCCAGCATTTT.

The sample holds one count of this clone. Other DNA variants within this sample encode the same CDR3. This chain joins TRBV7-9 and TRBJ2-3; perhaps D is TRBD1 or TRBD2 (5 bases each). The CDR3 contains 12 residues. Trimming took 3 bases from V and 5 from J, leaving 6 bases between them. Germline V lookup: CDR1 SEHNR, CDR2 FQNEAQ (reference sequence). Here the CDR3 reads CASSFGGDTQYF. CDR3 nucleotide sequence: TGTGCCAGCAGCTTTGGGGGAGATACGCAGTATTTT.

The gene calls are TRBV28 and TRBJ1-5; D gene unclear. There are 14 residues in the CDR3. Trimming took 5 bases from V and 7 from J, leaving 15 bases between them. The germline CDR1 and CDR2 sequences are MDHEN and SYDVKM. The CDR3 nucleotides read TGTGCCAGCAGTCCGGGTGGTTCTGAACAGCCCCAGCATTTT. This codes for CASSPGGSEQPQHF.

This chain uses TRBV28 with TRBJ1-4; 10 nucleotides match TRBD1. The germline CDR1 and CDR2 sequences are MDHEN and SYDVKM. This CDR3 has 14 amino acids. Trimming cost V 6 bases and J 8 bases; bases outside gene matches: 6. CDR3 nucleotide sequence: TGTGCCAGCAGGACCGACAGGGGGCAGGAAAAACTGTTTTTT. It specifies CASRTDRGQEKLFF.

The J gene is TRBJ1-5, the V gene TRBV18; D possibly corresponds to TRBD1 (5 bases). The germline V gene has CDR1 KGHSH and CDR2 LQKENI. V gave up 3 bases and J gave up 5 bases, with 11 bases separating them. This CDR3 region has 14 residues. CDR3 loop: CASSPGVGDQPQHF. The CDR3 DNA reads as TGTGCCAGCTCACCGGGTGTGGGGGATCAGCCCCAGCATTTT.

The genes are TRBV11-2 and TRBJ2-7; TRBD2 matches at 8 bases. Per germline, CDR1 SGHAT and CDR2 FQNNGV. V lost 3 bases to trimming and J lost 6 bases; unmatched junction nucleotides: 10. The CDR3 runs 15 residues. CDR3 DNA: TGTGCCAGCAGCTTTCCCTTAGCGGGATCGGTCGAGCAGTACTTC. Encoded protein: CASSFPLAGSVEQYF.

CDR3 sequence (DNA): TGTGCCAGCAGCGCCGGGGGCAATGAGCAGTTCTTC. Its translation: CASSAGGNEQFF. The V and J genes are TRBV7-3 and TRBJ2-1, with D possibly being TRBD2 (6 bases). The CDR3 is made up of 12 amino acids. V shed 5 bases and J shed 6 bases, with 8 bases lying between them. The germline gives CDR1 SGHTA, CDR2 FQGTGA.

V is TRBV5-6 and J is TRBJ1-1, with unresolved D. Germline CDR1 and CDR2: SGHDT and YYEEEE. There are 15 residues in the CDR3. With 4 bases removed from V and 6 bases from J, the gap between germline ends came to 19 bases. This CDR3 is CASSPSIWGSAEAFF. CDR3 nucleotide sequence: TGTGCCAGCAGCCCATCGATTTGGGGTTCCGCTGAAGCTTTCTTT.

The chain recombines TRBV7-9 with TRBJ2-1, with D unclear. The V end lost 10 bases, the J end lost 9 bases, and 13 bases lay between the germline ends. The CDR3 totals 11 residues. Per germline, CDR1 SEHNR and CDR2 FQNEAQ (reference sequence). CDR3 in DNA: TGTGCCACGAACCCGGAAGGTGAGCAGTTCTTC. Protein sequence: CATNPEGEQFF.

This chain uses TRBV15 with TRBJ1-4, with TRBD1 as a possible D gene (5 bases). The CDR3 covers 19 residues. CDR1 and CDR2 (germline): LNHNV, YYDKDF (reference sequence). Between the trimmed V and J ends, which lost 2 bases and 5 bases, there was a span of 24 bases. CDR3 sequence: CATSRLGAPPPYLNEKLFF. In DNA, the CDR3 is TGTGCCACCAGCAGACTTGGGGCACCTCCCCCCTATCTAAATGAAAAACTGTTTTTT.

Note on this clone: The limits of the CDR3 on the DNA are not certain, so only TCRdb's listed CDR3 is given. This sequence joins TRBV28 and TRBJ1-2. Germline V lookup: CDR1 MDHEN, CDR2 SYDVKM. Ends included, the CDR3 has 15 residues. Here the CDR3 reads CASSFGSGALYGYTF.

The chain combines TRBV5-5 with TRBJ2-7; D gene uncertain. Trimming stripped 7 bases from V and 0 bases from J, with 5 bases between. The CDR3 consists of 11 residues. Germline V CDR1 and CDR2: SGHKS, YYEKEE (reference sequence). CDR3 region: CASAFSYEQYF. In nucleotides, the CDR3 is TGTGCCAGCGCCTTCTCCTACGAGCAGTACTTC.

About this clone: Other DNA sequences in the sample encode the same CDR3. V gene TRBV28 combines with J gene TRBJ1-5, with 7 bases lining up with TRBD1. Trimming removed 1 base from V and 6 bases from J; junction bases left unmatched: 3. This CDR3 region has 14 residues. Germline CDR1 MDHEN, CDR2 SYDVKM. The CDR3 spells CASSLYRGGQPQHF. The CDR3 region has the DNA TGTGCCAGCAGTTTATACAGGGGAGGTCAGCCCCAGCATTTT.

The chain combines TRBV6-1 with TRBJ2-6; D perhaps matches TRBD1 (5 bases). CDR3 length: 16 amino acids. In germline, CDR1 is MNHNS, CDR2 SASEGT. Trimming shortened V by 4 bases and J by 4 bases, and 14 bases separated the two germline ends. The DNA of the CDR3 is TGTGCCAGCAGTGCCGCACCAGGGTCAGGGGCCAACGTCCTGACTTTC. Translated, it gives CASSAAPGSGANVLTF.

For this clone: The identical CDR3 is also encoded by other nucleotide sequences in the sample. This chain uses TRBV18 with TRBJ2-5, with D hard to call. This CDR3 has 13 residues. V was pared by 2 bases and J by 0 bases, with 4 bases between. Germline V gives CDR1 KGHSH, CDR2 LQKENI. CDR3: CASSPAYQETQYF. The CDR3, as DNA: TGTGCCAGCTCACCAGCTTACCAAGAGACCCAGTACTTC.

This chain uses TRBV27 with TRBJ2-7; TRBD2 matches 12 bases. Trimming cost V 5 bases and J 3 bases; bases outside gene matches: 11. Germline assignment: CDR1 MNHEY and CDR2 SMNVEV (reference sequence). The CDR3 runs to 17 residues. The CDR3 loop is CASSLSLAGGTLYEQYF. The CDR3 DNA reads TGTGCCAGCAGTCTAAGTCTAGCGGGAGGGACCCTCTACGAGCAGTACTTC.

V is TRBV7-2 and J is TRBJ2-7, with TRBD1 identical over 8 bases. This CDR3 spans 16 amino acids. Germline CDR1 SGHTA, CDR2 FQGNSA. V was clipped by 0 bases and J by 2 bases; unmatched bases: 6. Here the CDR3 reads CASSLATRDRPYEQYF. The DNA for the CDR3 is TGTGCCAGCAGCTTAGCGACCCGGGACAGGCCCTACGAGCAGTACTTC.